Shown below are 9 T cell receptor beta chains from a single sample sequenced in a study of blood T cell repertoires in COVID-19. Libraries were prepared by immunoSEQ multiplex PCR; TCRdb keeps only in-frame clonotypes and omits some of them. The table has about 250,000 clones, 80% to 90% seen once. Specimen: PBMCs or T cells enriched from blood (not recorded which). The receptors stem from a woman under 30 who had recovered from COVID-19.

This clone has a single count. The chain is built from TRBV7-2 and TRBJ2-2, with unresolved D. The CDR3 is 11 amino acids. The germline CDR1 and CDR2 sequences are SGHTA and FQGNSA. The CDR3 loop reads CAAPVTGELFF. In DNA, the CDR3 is TGTGCAGCCCCCGTCACCGGGGAGCTGTTTTTT.

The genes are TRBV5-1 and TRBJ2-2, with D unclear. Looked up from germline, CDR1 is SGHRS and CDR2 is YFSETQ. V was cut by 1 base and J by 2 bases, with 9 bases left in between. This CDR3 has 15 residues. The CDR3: CASSLKASNTGELFF. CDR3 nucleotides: TGCGCCAGCAGCTTGAAAGCTAGTAACACCGGGGAGCTGTTTTTT.

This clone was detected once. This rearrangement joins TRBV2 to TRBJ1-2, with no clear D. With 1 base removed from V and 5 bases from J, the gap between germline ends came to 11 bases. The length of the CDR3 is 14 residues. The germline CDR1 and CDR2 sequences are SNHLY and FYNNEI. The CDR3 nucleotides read TGTGCCAGCAGTGAAGGGAGCGGCGGGTATGGCTACACCTTC. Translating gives CASSEGSGGYGYTF.

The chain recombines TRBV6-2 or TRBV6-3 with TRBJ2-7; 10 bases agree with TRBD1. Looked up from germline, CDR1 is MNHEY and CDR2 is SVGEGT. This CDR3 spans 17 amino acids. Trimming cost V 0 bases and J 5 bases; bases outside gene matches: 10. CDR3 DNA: TGTGCCAGCAGTTACTCGTGGCGGACAGGGGGTTATAACGAGCAGTACTTC. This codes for CASSYSWRTGGYNEQYF.

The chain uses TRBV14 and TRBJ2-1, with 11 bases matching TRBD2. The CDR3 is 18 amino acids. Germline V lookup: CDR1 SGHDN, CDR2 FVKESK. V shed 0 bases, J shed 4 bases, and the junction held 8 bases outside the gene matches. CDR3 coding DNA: TGTGCCAGCAGCCAAGATCTTGGTAGCGGGGGGGATTACAATGAGCAGTTCTTC. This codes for CASSQDLGSGGDYNEQFF.

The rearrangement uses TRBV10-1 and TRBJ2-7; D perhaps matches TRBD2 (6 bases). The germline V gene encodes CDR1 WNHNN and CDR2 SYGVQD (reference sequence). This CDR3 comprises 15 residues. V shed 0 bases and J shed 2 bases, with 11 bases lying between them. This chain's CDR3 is CASSESRGLPYEQYF. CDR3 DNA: TGCGCCAGCAGTGAGTCGAGGGGACTCCCCTACGAGCAGTACTTC.

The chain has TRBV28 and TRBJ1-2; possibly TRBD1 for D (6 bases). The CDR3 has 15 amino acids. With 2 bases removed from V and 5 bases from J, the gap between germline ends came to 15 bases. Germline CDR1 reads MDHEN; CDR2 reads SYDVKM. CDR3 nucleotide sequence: TGTGCCAGCAGTTTAGTCTCAGGGGTACTGTATGGCTACACCTTC. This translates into CASSLVSGVLYGYTF.

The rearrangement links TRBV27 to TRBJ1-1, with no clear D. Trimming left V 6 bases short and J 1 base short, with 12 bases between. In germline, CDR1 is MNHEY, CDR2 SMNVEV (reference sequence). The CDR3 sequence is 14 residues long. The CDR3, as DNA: TGTGCCAGCAGAACCCGCGGAGCGAACACTGAAGCTTTCTTT. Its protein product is CASRTRGANTEAFF.

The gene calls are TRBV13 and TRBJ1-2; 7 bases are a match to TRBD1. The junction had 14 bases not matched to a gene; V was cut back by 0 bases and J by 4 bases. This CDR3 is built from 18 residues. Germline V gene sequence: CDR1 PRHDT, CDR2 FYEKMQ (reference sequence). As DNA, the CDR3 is TGTGCCAGCAGCTTAGGCTGGTCCGGCAGGGGGGACTCCTATGGCTACACCTTC. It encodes CASSLGWSGRGDSYGYTF.